The TCR beta chain described here comes from a study of Graves' ophthalmopathy and Graves' hyperthyroidism. This clonotype was counted only a few times. The TCR beta CDR3 regions underwent amplification from RNA transcripts. The workflow started with a first-round RT-PCR run with HTBI primers and then moved on to a second-round multiplex PCR. TCRdb analysed the multiplex PCR reads with MiXCR anew, one entry per CDR3 protein. The sample yields some 1.1 million distinct CDR3 sequences, about 35% seen once. The CDR3 runs 16 residues. Germline CDR1 is MGHRA and CDR2 is YSYEKL. The J segment lost 6 bases and the V segment lost 3 bases, leaving 8 bases of the junction unmatched.

The chain uses TRBV4-1 and TRBJ1-6; 7 nucleotides agree with TRBD1. The sequence was obtained from an adult man with Graves' hyperthyroidism. The specimen sequenced was peripheral blood or thyroid tissue (not recorded which). This CDR3 reads CASSQAQGQLNSPLHF. The CDR3 nucleotides are TGCGCCAGCAGCCAGGCCCAGGGACAGCTTAATTCACCCCTCCACTTT.